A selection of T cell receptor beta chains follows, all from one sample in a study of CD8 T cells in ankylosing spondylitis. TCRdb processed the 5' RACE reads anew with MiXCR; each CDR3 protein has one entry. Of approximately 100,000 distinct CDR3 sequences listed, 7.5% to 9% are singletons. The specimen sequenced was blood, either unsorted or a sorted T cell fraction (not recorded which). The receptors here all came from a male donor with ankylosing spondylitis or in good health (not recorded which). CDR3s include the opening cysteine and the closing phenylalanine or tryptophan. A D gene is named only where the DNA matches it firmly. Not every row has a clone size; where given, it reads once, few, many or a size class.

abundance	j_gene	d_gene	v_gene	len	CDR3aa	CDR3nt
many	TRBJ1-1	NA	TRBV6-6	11	CASSLITEAFF	TGTGCCAGCAGTCTAATCACTGAAGCTTTCTTT
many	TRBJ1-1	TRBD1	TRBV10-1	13	CASSARTGVEAFF	TGCGCCAGCAGTGCCCGTACAGGGGTTGAAGCTTTCTTT
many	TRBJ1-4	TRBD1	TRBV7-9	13	CASSLGTGEKLFF	TGTGCCAGCAGCCTGGGGACAGGCGAAAAACTGTTTTTT
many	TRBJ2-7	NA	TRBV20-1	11	CSARAHYEQYF	TGCAGTGCCCGGGCCCACTACGAGCAGTACTTC
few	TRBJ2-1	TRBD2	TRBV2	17	CASSERLAGGSGAEQFF	TGTGCCAGCAGTGAGAGACTAGCGGGGGGATCGGGGGCTGAGCAGTTCTTC
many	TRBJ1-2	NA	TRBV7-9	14	CASSLPGPNYGYTF	TGTGCCAGCAGCTTACCGGGGCCTAACTATGGCTACACCTTC
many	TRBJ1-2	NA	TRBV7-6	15	CASSLGTGSNYGYTF	TGTGCCAGCAGCTTAGGAACAGGGAGTAACTATGGCTACACCTTC
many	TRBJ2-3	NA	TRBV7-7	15	CASSLKGRRGDTQYF	TGTGCTAGCAGCTTAAAGGGACGCCGAGGGGATACGCAGTATTTT
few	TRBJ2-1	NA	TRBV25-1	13	CASSAQVYNEQFF	TGTGCCAGCAGTGCTCAAGTCTACAATGAGCAGTTCTTC
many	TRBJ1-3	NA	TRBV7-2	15	CASSLGPSSGNTIYF	TGTGCCAGCAGCTTAGGACCCTCGTCTGGAAACACCATATATTTT
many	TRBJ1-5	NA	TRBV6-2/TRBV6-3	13	CASSYGRHQPQHF	TGTGCCAGCAGTTACGGGAGGCATCAGCCCCAGCATTTT
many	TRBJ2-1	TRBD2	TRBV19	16	CASSIVGTSSYNEQFF	TGTGCCAGTAGTATAGTCGGGACTAGCTCCTACAATGAGCAGTTCTTC
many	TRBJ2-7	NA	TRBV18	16	CASSPRAPDFSYEQYF	TGTGCCAGCTCACCAAGGGCCCCAGACTTCTCCTACGAGCAGTACTTC
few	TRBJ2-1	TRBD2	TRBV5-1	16	CASSLGSAGRYNEQFF	TGCGCCAGCAGCTTGGGATCAGCGGGACGATACAATGAGCAGTTCTTC
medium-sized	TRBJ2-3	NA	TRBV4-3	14	CASSQERWTDTQYF	TGCGCCAGCAGCCAAGAAAGGTGGACAGATACGCAGTATTTT
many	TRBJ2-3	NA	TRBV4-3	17	CASSQDPSRGGTDTQYF	TGCGCCAGCAGCCAAGATCCGTCCAGGGGGGGCACAGATACGCAGTATTTT
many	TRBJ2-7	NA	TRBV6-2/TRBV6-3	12	CASTRDSYEQYF	TGTGCCAGCACTAGAGACTCCTACGAGCAGTACTTC
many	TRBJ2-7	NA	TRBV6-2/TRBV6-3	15	CASRSLSGTLGEQYF	TGTGCCAGCAGAAGCTTAAGCGGAACTCTCGGAGAGCAGTACTTC
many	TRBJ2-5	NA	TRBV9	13	CASSVGPSETQYF	TGTGCCAGCAGCGTAGGTCCCTCTGAGACCCAGTACTTC
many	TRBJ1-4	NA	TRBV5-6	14	CASSWAATPEKLFF	TGTGCCAGCAGCTGGGCAGCCACCCCTGAAAAACTGTTTTTT
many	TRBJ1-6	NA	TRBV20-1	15	CSARRGDPHNSPLHF	TGCAGTGCTAGAAGGGGGGATCCGCACAATTCACCCCTCCACTTT
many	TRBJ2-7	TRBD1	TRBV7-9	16	CASSFTPPGTGNEQYF	TGTGCCAGCAGCTTCACTCCTCCCGGGACAGGAAACGAGCAGTACTTC
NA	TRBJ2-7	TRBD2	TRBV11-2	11	CASSPGLAMFF	TGTGCCAGCAGCCCGGGACTAGCCATGTTCTTC
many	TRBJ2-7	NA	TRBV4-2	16	CASSPKGGIEWYEQYF	TGTGCCAGCAGCCCTAAGGGCGGGATTGAATGGTACGAGCAGTACTTC
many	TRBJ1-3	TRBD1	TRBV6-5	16	CASSSTGGLSGNTIYF	TGTGCCAGCAGTTCGACAGGGGGTTTGTCTGGAAACACCATATATTTT
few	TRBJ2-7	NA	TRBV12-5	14	CASGSHGPPNEQYF	TGTGCTAGTGGTTCCCACGGACCCCCCAACGAGCAGTACTTC
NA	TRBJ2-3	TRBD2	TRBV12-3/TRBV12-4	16	CASTPTRREETDTQYF	TGTGCCAGCACCCCGACTAGGCGGGAGGAGACAGATACGCAGTATTTT
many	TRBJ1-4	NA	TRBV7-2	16	CASSLDLGRSNEKLFF	TGTGCCAGCAGCTTAGACTTAGGGAGGTCCAATGAAAAACTGTTTTTT
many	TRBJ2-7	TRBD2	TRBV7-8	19	CASSLAGLAGTGSSYEQYF	TGTGCCAGCAGCTTAGCCGGACTAGCGGGGACGGGTAGCTCCTACGAGCAGTACTTC
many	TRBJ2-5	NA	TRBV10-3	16	CAISEGDTGLVETQYF	TGTGCCATCAGTGAGGGGGACACCGGACTAGTGGAGACCCAGTACTTC
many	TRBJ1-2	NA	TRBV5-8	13	CASSLDRIYGYTF	TGTGCCAGCAGCTTGGACAGAATCTATGGCTACACCTTC
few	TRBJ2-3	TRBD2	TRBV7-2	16	CASSLEGLVEGDTQYF	TGTGCCAGCAGCTTAGAGGGACTAGTGGAGGGAGATACGCAGTATTTT